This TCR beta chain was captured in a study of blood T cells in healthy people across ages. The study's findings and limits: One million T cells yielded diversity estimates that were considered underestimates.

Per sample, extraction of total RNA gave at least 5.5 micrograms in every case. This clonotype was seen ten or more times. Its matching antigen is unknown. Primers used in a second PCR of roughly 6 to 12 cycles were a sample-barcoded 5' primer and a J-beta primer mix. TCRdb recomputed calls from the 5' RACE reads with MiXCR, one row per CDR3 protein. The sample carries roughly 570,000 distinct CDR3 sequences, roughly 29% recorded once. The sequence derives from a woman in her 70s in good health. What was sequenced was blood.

The DNA for the CDR3 is TGCGCCAGCAGCAGCGGGACAGGGGGCTACGAGCAGTACTTC. Protein sequence: CASSSGTGGYEQYF. V is TRBV5-1 and J is TRBJ2-7; 11 bases line up with TRBD1. From germline, CDR1 is SGHRS and CDR2 YFSETQ. The CDR3 has 14 residues. Trimming at V came to 4 bases and at J to 3 bases, leaving 3 bases not matched to a gene.